The TCR beta chain under discussion was sequenced for a study of beta chain features in type 1 diabetes. The investigators reverse transcribed all of the isolated RNA, so they sequenced expressed TCRB transcripts. Clones were read by immunoSEQ multiplex PCR, and TCRdb kept only the in-frame ones, dropping some. The sample has 430,000 or so clones; around 10% are singletons. This CDR3 has 15 residues. Germline V gives CDR1 SQVTM, CDR2 ANQGSEA. Trimming cost V 6 bases and J 2 bases, with 19 bases left between them. Study-level findings and limits: Junctions at VDJ sites from type 1 diabetes patients had fewer insertions and more deletions. Patients and controls would be equally affected if PCR favored shorter templates.

Markers CD45RO/CCR7/CD25/CD127/CD95/CD27 served to sort CD4+ naive, central memory, regulatory and stem cell-like memory cells. Each sorted population was over 98% pure. This clone was recorded a few times. The antigen remains unidentified. The chain couples TRBV29-1 to TRBJ1-2; D not certain. Source material: naive CD4+ T cells from blood. The receptor was derived from a woman younger than 30 in good health. The CDR3 here is CSVETTYGGNYGYTF. The CDR3 bases are TGCAGCGTGGAAACGACGTACGGAGGGAACTATGGCTACACCTTC.